Following are 23 T cell receptor beta chains from one sample sequenced in a study of blood T cell repertoires in COVID-19. Data came from immunoSEQ multiplex PCR; TCRdb stores just in-frame clones and leaves some out. The table records more than 450,000 clones, 87% of them present only once. Sequencing used PBMCs or T cells enriched from blood (not recorded which). These receptor sequences come from a woman aged 18 to 35 who had recovered from COVID-19.

The chain couples TRBV5-1 to TRBJ2-5, with TRBD2 as a possible D gene (6 bases). The V end lost 4 bases, the J end lost 5 bases, and 21 bases lay between the germline ends. This CDR3 region has 16 residues. Germline V lookup: CDR1 SGHRS, CDR2 YFSETQ. The CDR3, as DNA: TGCGCCAGCAGCACCCGGGGGACCCCCCTGTGGGAGACCCAGTACTTC. It specifies CASSTRGTPLWETQYF. Filled out from reference TRBV5-1 and TRBJ2-5, the complete variable domain reads KAGVTQTPRYLIKTRGQQVTLSCSPISGHRSVSWYQQTPGQGLQFLFEYFSETQRNKGNFPGRFSGRQFSNSRSEMNVSTLELGDSALYLCASSTRGTPLWETQYFGPGTRLLVL.

This clone was seen more than once but under ten times. This chain connects TRBV14 to TRBJ1-6; 10 nucleotides match TRBD1. The V gene end was trimmed by 8 bases and the J gene end by 9 bases; junction bases not matched to a gene: 10. Germline loops: CDR1 SGHDN, CDR2 FVKESK. The CDR3 has 15 amino acids. CDR3 in DNA: TGTGCCAGCGCCCTGACAGGGGGCGCCGGTTCACCCCTCCACTTT. Its translation is CASALTGGAGSPLHF.

V and J are TRBV6-5 and TRBJ1-5, with 10 bases identical to TRBD1. The CDR3 sequence is 15 residues long. V dropped 6 bases and J dropped 6; count of bases not matched to a gene: 8. CDR1 and CDR2 from the germline V gene are MNHEY and SVGAGI. CDR3 DNA: TGTGCCAGCAGCCTCTGGACAGGGGGGGCTCAGCCCCAGCATTTT. Translation gives CASSLWTGGAQPQHF.

V and J are TRBV5-4 and TRBJ1-2, with TRBD1 matching over 7 bases. V was clipped by 2 bases and J by 3 bases; unmatched bases: 7. CDR1 and CDR2 (germline): SGHNT, YYREEE (reference sequence). This CDR3 has 15 residues. CDR3 DNA sequence: TGTGCCAGCAGCTTACAGGGGTTGAGTTACTATGGCTACACCTTC. Its protein is CASSLQGLSYYGYTF.

The J gene is TRBJ1-6, the V gene TRBV27; 12 nucleotides line up with TRBD1. The CDR3 runs to 15 residues. The trim removed 0 bases at V and 10 bases at J, leaving 1 base unmatched. CDR1 is MNHEY, CDR2 SMNVEV, per germline (reference sequence). Written as DNA, the CDR3 is TGTGCCAGCAGTTTATCGGGACAGGGGGCGTCACCCCTCCACTTT. Protein sequence: CASSLSGQGASPLHF.

The chain combines TRBV11-3 with TRBJ1-2; 9 bases match TRBD1. Trimming at V came to 5 bases and at J to 2 bases, leaving 6 bases not matched to a gene. Germline V lookup: CDR1 SGHNT, CDR2 YENEEA. CDR3 size: 15 residues. For the CDR3, the DNA is TGTGCCAGCAGCCCCACGGGACAGGGAAACTATGGCTACACCTTC. Its translation is CASSPTGQGNYGYTF.

CDR3 sequence (DNA): TGCAGCGTTGTTCCCCTTTTTCAGGGAGGTACTGGCTACACCTTC. As protein: CSVVPLFQGGTGYTF. The chain combines TRBV29-1 with TRBJ1-2; maybe TRBD1 (5 bases). The germline V gene has CDR1 SQVTM and CDR2 ANQGSEA. V gave up 4 bases and J gave up 7 bases, with 22 bases separating them. The length of the CDR3 is 15 residues. Full variable domain (remainder filled in from reference TRBV29-1 and TRBJ1-2): SAVISQKPSRDICQRGTSLTIQCQVDSQVTMMFWYRQQPGQSLTLIATANQGSEATYESGFVIDKFPISRPNLTFSTLTVSNMSPEDSSIYLCSVVPLFQGGTGYTFGSGTRLTVV.

A note on this clone: At one of its ends the junction is not consistent with the germline gene, which may arise from a read error. This chain joins TRBV28 and TRBJ1-4; TRBD1 matches 7 bases. The CDR3 is 15 amino acids. Per the germline V gene, CDR1 is MDHEN and CDR2 is SYDVKM. The CDR3 nucleotides are TGTGCCAGCAGGCGCGGGACAGTGTTTAATCAAAAACTGTTTTTT. Its protein is CASRRGTVFNQKLFF.

The chain joins TRBV3-1 (or the pseudogene TRBV3-2) to TRBJ2-3; 16 bases fit TRBD2. The V gene end was trimmed by 8 bases and the J gene end by 5 bases; junction bases not matched to a gene: 10. Germline CDR1 and CDR2: LGHDT and YNNKEL (reference sequence). CDR3 size: 17 residues. The CDR3 here is CASSAMGLAGGKDTQYF. The CDR3 DNA reads TGTGCCAGCTCCGCGATGGGACTAGCGGGGGGGAAAGATACGCAGTATTTT.

CDR3 nucleotide sequence: TGCAGCGGAATGACCCAGGGGGCTACCGGGGAGCTGTTTTTT. Translating it yields CSGMTQGATGELFF. This chain joins TRBV29-1 and TRBJ2-2; TRBD1 matches 8 bases. This CDR3 is 14 amino acids long. Germline values: CDR1 SQVTM, CDR2 ANQGSEA. The junction had 9 bases not matched to a gene; V was cut back by 7 bases and J by 5 bases.

The CDR3 sequence is CASSFFSVNTEAFF. Written as DNA, the CDR3 is TGTGCCAGCAGCTTCTTCTCCGTGAACACTGAAGCTTTCTTT. J is TRBJ1-1 and V is TRBV11-2; no clear D. Germline V CDR1 and CDR2: SGHAT, FQNNGV. The CDR3 covers 14 residues. V lost 3 bases to trimming and J lost 0 bases, with 8 bases between them.

Worth noting for this clone: Other DNA sequences within the sample encode an identical CDR3. V is TRBV5-6 and J is TRBJ2-3; the match to TRBD1 covers 9 bases. The length of the CDR3 is 16 residues. Unmatched junction bases numbered 7, after V lost 2 bases and J lost 3 bases. Germline values: CDR1 SGHDT, CDR2 YYEEEE. The CDR3 is CASSLVPGQGTDTQYF. The CDR3 DNA follows: TGTGCCAGCAGCTTAGTTCCGGGACAGGGAACAGATACGCAGTATTTT.

The chain is built from TRBV21-1 and TRBJ2-3; the table calls TRBD2, which could not be checked here. TRBV21-1 is flagged as a pseudogene. This CDR3 has 18 residues. Here the CDR3 DNA reads TGTGCCAGCAGCCAACCTAGGAGCGGGGAGATAAAATCAGATACGCAGTATTTT. Translation: CASSQPRSGEIKSDTQYF.

The rearrangement links TRBV11-2 to TRBJ2-5; weak D call: TRBD2 (7 bases). The CDR3 extends over 16 amino acids. Germline values: CDR1 SGHAT, CDR2 FQNNGV. V gave up 5 bases and J gave up 3 bases, with 19 bases separating them. CDR3 DNA sequence: TGTGCCAGCAGCCTCCCCGGGGGCGCGGGGGAAGAGACCCAGTACTTC. Amino acids: CASSLPGGAGEETQYF.

V usage is TRBV20-1 and J usage is TRBJ1-1, with D hard to call. CDR1 and CDR2 from the germline V gene are DFQATT and SNEGSKA (reference sequence). The ends were cut back, 3 bases at V and 8 bases at J, with 7 bases in the middle. There are 10 residues in the CDR3. This CDR3 reads CSARASEAFF. CDR3 in DNA: TGCAGTGCTAGGGCTTCCGAAGCTTTCTTT.

This clone was detected only a few times. The J gene is TRBJ2-2, the V gene TRBV2; possibly TRBD2 for D (5 bases). Trimming removed 3 bases at V and 9 bases at J, with 23 bases between. CDR3 size: 17 residues. The germline CDR1 and CDR2 sequences are SNHLY and FYNNEI. The CDR3 region is CASSEELVFGSGRELFF. The CDR3 DNA follows: TGTGCCAGCAGTGAGGAACTAGTTTTTGGTTCTGGTCGGGAGCTGTTTTTT.

J is TRBJ1-4 and V is TRBV5-1; the D is unclear. The ends were cut back, 1 base at V and 2 bases at J, with 6 bases in the middle. This CDR3 region has 14 residues. Germline V lookup: CDR1 SGHRS, CDR2 YFSETQ. The CDR3 region is CASSLSLTNEKLFF. CDR3 in DNA: TGCGCCAGCAGCTTGTCCCTGACTAATGAAAAACTGTTTTTT.

Notes on this clone: The sample contains more than one DNA sequence encoding this CDR3. V is TRBV2 and J is TRBJ1-5; TRBD1 agrees at 9 bases. The CDR3 contains 13 residues. Unmatched junction bases numbered 5, after V lost 7 bases and J lost 7 bases. Germline V gene data show CDR1 as SNHLY and CDR2 as FYNNEI. CDR3 DNA: TGTGCCAGCAAAGGACAGGGGACACAGCCCCAGCATTTT. Translating it yields CASKGQGTQPQHF.

This clone was seen just once. The chain uses TRBV5-1 and TRBJ2-7, with 12 bases identical to TRBD2. With V trimmed by 7 bases and J by 1 base, 0 bases remained unmatched. The CDR3 contains 13 residues. Germline CDR1 reads SGHRS; CDR2 reads YFSETQ. DNA for the CDR3: TGCGCCAGCGGACTAGCGGGATCCTACGAGCAGTACTTC. This sequence encodes CASGLAGSYEQYF.

J is TRBJ1-4 and V is TRBV4-1; possible D gene TRBD1, 5 bases. With 0 bases removed from V and 11 bases from J, the gap between germline ends came to 7 bases. The CDR3 spans 12 residues. In germline, CDR1 is MGHRA, CDR2 YSYEKL. CDR3: CASSQDGGKLFF. The CDR3, as DNA: TGCGCCAGCAGCCAAGATGGGGGGAAACTGTTTTTT.

This chain connects TRBV11-2 to TRBJ2-3; TRBD2 aligns across 10 bases. This CDR3 spans 16 amino acids. The V gene end was trimmed by 2 bases and the J gene end by 8 bases; junction bases not matched to a gene: 10. CDR1 is SGHAT and CDR2 is FQNNGV in the germline V gene. This chain's CDR3 is CASSLPQRGGVGTQYF. CDR3 DNA: TGTGCCAGCAGCTTACCCCAGCGGGGGGGGGTTGGTACGCAGTATTTT.

A note on this clone: Other DNA sequences in the same sample also yield this CDR3. This sequence joins TRBV28 and TRBJ1-1; TRBD1 is a possible D gene (5 bases). CDR3 length: 13 residues. The germline V gene encodes CDR1 MDHEN and CDR2 SYDVKM. Between the trimmed V and J ends, which lost 6 bases and 1 base, there was a span of 9 bases. The CDR3 nucleotides are TGTGCCAGCAGCCTGGGGGGGAACACTGAAGCTTTCTTT. It yields the protein CASSLGGNTEAFF.

The CDR3 nucleotides are TGTGCCAGCAGCCCAACCCGGGATCTAGAAGAGACCCAGTACTTC. Translating gives CASSPTRDLEETQYF. This rearrangement joins TRBV7-9 to TRBJ2-5, with a possible D match to TRBD2 (5 bases). The germline CDR1 and CDR2 sequences are SEHNR and FQNEAQ (reference sequence). Trimming took off 5 bases at V and 3 bases at J, with 16 bases between the two ends. CDR3 size: 15 residues. Together with reference TRBV7-9 and TRBJ2-5, the CDR3 gives the full variable domain: DTGVSQNPRHKITKRGQNVTFRCDPISEHNRLYWYRQTLGQGPEFLTYFQNEAQLEKSRLLSDRFSAERPKGSFSTLEIQRTEQGDSAMYLCASSPTRDLEETQYFGPGTRLLVL.